This TCR beta chain emerged from a study of PD-1 blockade in mismatch repair-deficient tumors (dated by TCRdb to 2017 to 2019). Study-wide context: Between late 2013 and 2016, the trial enrolled approximately 86 consecutive patients with some twelve types of mismatch repair-deficient cancer, all of whom had received prior treatment and were progressing. Deep sequencing of TCR CDR3 regions was used to track tumor-associated T cell clones in peripheral blood of patients responding to PD-1 blockade. The research as a whole found: Rapid expansion after pembrolizumab followed by contraction, generally before radiologic responses, was shown by tumor-resident clones, which were often undetectable in blood before treatment.

A note on this clone: The antigen it binds to is not known. Base qualities are not provided; no much larger clone lies one nucleotide away.

Per the germline V gene, MNHEY is the CDR1 and SVGAGI is the CDR2. The junction carries 8 bases between V and J, which are trimmed by 0 bases and 2 bases respectively. Measured from the cysteine to the phenylalanine, the CDR3 is 14 residues long. Of the read, only the CDR3 DNA is kept; its 42 bases are in frame from base 1. The library came from the immunoSEQ multiplex PCR assay. TCRdb provides this immuneACCESS table in a form limited to in-frame rearrangements. Some clones are lacking; in checked studies, under half of them reflect an unresolved V gene, and why the rest are absent is not known. The sample table shows roughly 48,000 clones, and approximately 80% are seen once. Jointly, the top ten make up less than 3.5% of the sample. Explained via the paper, the time point label denotes: peripheral blood before pembrolizumab. For every enrolled patient, mismatch repair deficiency was confirmed by either polymerase chain reaction or immunohistochemistry. TCR sequencing was carried out for three patients who responded to pembrolizumab therapy. Pembrolizumab PD-1 blockade was prospectively tested in advanced mismatch repair-deficient cancers, regardless of tissue of origin, in the phase II trial. Serial peripheral blood T cell samples were collected before and at multiple times after starting PD-1 blockade. Blood sampling times were reported as weeks after the first pembrolizumab dose.

The V and J genes are TRBV6-5 and TRBJ2-7, with the D gene uncertain. The sequence was obtained from an adult with mismatch repair-deficient cancer. Material: PBMCs, obtained before pembrolizumab treatment. The nucleotides read TGTGCCAGCAGTTACTCAGCTTCCCCCTACGAGCAGTACTTC. Its protein product is CASSYSASPYEQYF.